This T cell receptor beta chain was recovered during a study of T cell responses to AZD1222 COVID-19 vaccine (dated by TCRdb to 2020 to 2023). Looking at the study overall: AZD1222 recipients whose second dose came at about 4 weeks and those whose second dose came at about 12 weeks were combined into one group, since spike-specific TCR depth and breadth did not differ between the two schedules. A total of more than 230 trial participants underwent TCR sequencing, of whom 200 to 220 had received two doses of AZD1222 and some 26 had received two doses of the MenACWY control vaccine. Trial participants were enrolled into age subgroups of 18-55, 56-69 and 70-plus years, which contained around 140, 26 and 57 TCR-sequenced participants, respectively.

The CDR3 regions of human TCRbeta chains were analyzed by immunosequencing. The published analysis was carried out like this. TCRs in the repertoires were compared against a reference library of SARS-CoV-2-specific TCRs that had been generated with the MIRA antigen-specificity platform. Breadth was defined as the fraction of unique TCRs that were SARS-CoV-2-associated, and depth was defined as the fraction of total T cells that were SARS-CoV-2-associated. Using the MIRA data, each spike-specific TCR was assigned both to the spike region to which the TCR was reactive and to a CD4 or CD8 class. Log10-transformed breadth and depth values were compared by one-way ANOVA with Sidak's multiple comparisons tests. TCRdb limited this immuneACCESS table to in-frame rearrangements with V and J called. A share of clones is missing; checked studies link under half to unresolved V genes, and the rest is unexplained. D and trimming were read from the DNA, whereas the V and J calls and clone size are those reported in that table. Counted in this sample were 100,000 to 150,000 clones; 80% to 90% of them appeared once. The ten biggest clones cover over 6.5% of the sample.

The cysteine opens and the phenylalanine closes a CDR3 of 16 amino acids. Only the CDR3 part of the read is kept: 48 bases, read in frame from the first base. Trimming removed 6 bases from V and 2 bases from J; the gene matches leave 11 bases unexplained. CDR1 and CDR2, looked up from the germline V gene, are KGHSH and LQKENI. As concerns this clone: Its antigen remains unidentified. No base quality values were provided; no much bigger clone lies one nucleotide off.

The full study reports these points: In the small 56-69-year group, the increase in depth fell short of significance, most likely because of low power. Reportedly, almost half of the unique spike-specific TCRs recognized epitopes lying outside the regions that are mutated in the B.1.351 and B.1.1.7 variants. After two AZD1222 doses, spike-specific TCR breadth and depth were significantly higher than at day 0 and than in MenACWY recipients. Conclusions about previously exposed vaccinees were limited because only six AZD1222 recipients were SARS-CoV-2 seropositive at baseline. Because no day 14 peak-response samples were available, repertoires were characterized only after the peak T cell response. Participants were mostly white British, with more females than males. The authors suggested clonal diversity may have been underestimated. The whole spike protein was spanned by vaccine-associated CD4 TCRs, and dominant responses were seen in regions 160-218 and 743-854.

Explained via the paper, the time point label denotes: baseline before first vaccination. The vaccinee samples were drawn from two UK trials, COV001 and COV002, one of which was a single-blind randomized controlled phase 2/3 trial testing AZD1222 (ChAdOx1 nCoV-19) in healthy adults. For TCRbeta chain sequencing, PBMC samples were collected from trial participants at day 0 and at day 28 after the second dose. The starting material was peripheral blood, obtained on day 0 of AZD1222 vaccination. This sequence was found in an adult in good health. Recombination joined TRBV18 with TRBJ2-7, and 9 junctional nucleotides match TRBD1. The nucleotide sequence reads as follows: TGTGCCAGCTCGAGCGGAACAGGGGGCGAGCCCTACGAGCAGTACTTC. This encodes CASSSGTGGEPYEQYF.